The 30 T cell receptor beta chains presented below share a single source sample, sequenced in a study of glioma-infiltrating T cells. Using RNA template, CDR3s of TCR alpha and beta were amplified with iRepertoire arm-PCR. TCRdb redid the calling of the multiplex PCR reads with MiXCR, one entry per CDR3 protein. The profile shows about 180,000 distinct CDR3 sequences, over 40% of them singletons. The sample comprised glioma tissue, nonneoplastic brain tissue, or PBMCs (not recorded which). These receptors came from a human donor with low-grade glioma or glioblastoma, undergoing nonglioma brain surgery, or in good health (not recorded which).

Here the CDR3 reads CASSPLRGGNTEAFF. CDR3 coding DNA: TGTGCCAGTAGTCCCCTCAGGGGAGGCAACACTGAAGCTTTCTTT. The gene calls are TRBV19 and TRBJ1-1; perhaps TRBD1 as D (6 bases). The germline V and J ends were trimmed by 5 bases and 2 bases, with 15 bases remaining between them. CDR3 length: 15 residues. The V gene's germline CDR1 is LNHDA and CDR2 SQIVND (reference sequence).

On this clonotype itself: A clone one base away is much larger, so this may be a read error. The rearrangement links TRBV29-1 to TRBJ1-2, with unresolved D. This CDR3 spans 11 amino acids. Germline V lookup: CDR1 SQVTM, CDR2 ANQGSEA. CDR3 sequence reads: CSVESSYGHTF. The CDR3 DNA reads as TGCAGCGTTGAGTCCTCATATGGCCACACCTTC.

In regard to this clonotype: A much larger clone is a single base away; this may be a read error. This chain connects TRBV29-1 to TRBJ2-1; D not resolved. Per the germline V gene, CDR1 is SQVTM and CDR2 is ANQGSEA. This CDR3 is built from 11 residues. V dropped 5 bases and J dropped 4 bases, with 6 bases sitting between them. The CDR3 DNA is TGCAGCGTTCGAGTTTACAATGAGCAGTTCTTC. Translated, it gives CSVRVYNEQFF.

This chain joins TRBV12-3 or TRBV12-4 and TRBJ1-3; D is uncertain. Trimming pared 3 bases from V and 3 bases from J, leaving 9 bases between. The CDR3 sequence is 14 residues long. DNA of the CDR3: TGTGCCAGCAGTTTTTCGGGGAGTGGAAACACCATATATTTT. Amino acid sequence: CASSFSGSGNTIYF.

This clonotype was observed many times. V gene TRBV3-1 combines with J gene TRBJ2-7, with D possibly being TRBD2 (5 bases). The CDR3 is 15 amino acids. Trimming took 1 base from V and 3 from J, leaving 13 bases between them. The germline gives CDR1 LGHDT, CDR2 YNNKEL (reference sequence). The CDR3 reads CASSQGPGFGYEQYF. CDR3 DNA sequence: TGTGCCAGCAGCCAAGGTCCGGGATTCGGCTACGAGCAGTACTTC.

This clonotype was observed many times. CDR3 residues: CASSPGLAGVKTQYF. For the CDR3, the DNA is TGTGCCAGCAGCCCGGGACTAGCGGGAGTAAAGACCCAGTACTTC. The genes are TRBV7-8 and TRBJ2-5, with 14 bases matching TRBD2. Germline assignment: CDR1 SGHVS and CDR2 FQNEAQ. The CDR3 contains 15 residues. The V gene end was trimmed by 5 bases and the J gene end by 6 bases; junction bases not matched to a gene: 5.

This clonotype was observed at least ten times. The chain joins TRBV7-2 to TRBJ2-3, with 8 bases identical to TRBD1. After removal of 1 base from V and 2 bases from J, the junction contained 2 bases not matched to a gene. Germline CDR1 and CDR2: SGHTA and FQGNSA. This CDR3 has 15 residues. The CDR3 protein is CASSLGGQATDTQYF. The CDR3 DNA sequence: TGTGCCAGCAGCTTAGGGGGACAGGCCACAGATACGCAGTATTTT.

As regards this clonotype: This may stem from a read error, because a much larger clone lies one nucleotide away. The chain recombines TRBV7-9 with TRBJ1-1, with no clear D. This CDR3 region has 15 residues. Per germline, CDR1 SEHNR and CDR2 FQNEAQ (reference sequence). The CDR3 DNA reads as TGTGCCAGCAGCTTAATGACCCGCGGGAACACTGAAGCTCTCTTT. Translated: CASSLMTRGNTEALF.

There are many counts of this clonotype. V and J are TRBV3-1 and TRBJ2-1; TRBD2 agrees at 12 bases. CDR1 is LGHDT, CDR2 YNNKEL, per germline (reference sequence). This CDR3 region has 15 residues. V was clipped by 1 base and J by 11 bases; unmatched bases: 6. CDR3 bases: TGTGCCAGCAGCCAAGGGGGGACTAGCGGGCTAAAGCAGTTCTTC. Residues: CASSQGGTSGLKQFF.

This clonotype was recorded at least ten times. V gene TRBV27 combines with J gene TRBJ2-7, with D hard to call. The germline gives CDR1 MNHEY, CDR2 SMNVEV (reference sequence). Trimming pared 2 bases from V and 6 bases from J, leaving 11 bases between. CDR3 size: 13 residues. This CDR3 is CASSLAKVTEQYF. For the CDR3, the DNA is TGTGCCAGCAGTTTAGCGAAAGTAACCGAGCAGTACTTC.

In its sample, this clonotype was seen a few times. This CDR3 reads CASSPWGSTSGSYEQYF. The CDR3 coding sequence is TGTGCCAGCAGCCCTTGGGGCTCCACTAGCGGATCCTACGAGCAGTACTTC. The chain has TRBV11-2 and TRBJ2-7; 8 nucleotides match TRBD2. Germline CDR1 reads SGHAT; CDR2 reads FQNNGV. J lost 1 base, V lost 5 bases, and 13 bases had no gene match. This CDR3 has 17 residues.

This clonotype came up many times. This chain joins TRBV27 and TRBJ2-3; D unresolved. Trimming stripped 6 bases from V and 6 bases from J, with 13 bases between. The CDR3 is 13 residues long. CDR1 is MNHEY and CDR2 is SMNVEV in the germline V gene (reference sequence). The CDR3 nucleotides read TGTGCCAGCAGCCACAACCCAACCGATACGCAGTATTTT. It is translated as CASSHNPTDTQYF.

This clonotype was found many times. The V call is TRBV7-2, the J call TRBJ1-2; no reliable D call. Germline lookup yields CDR1 SGHTA and CDR2 FQGNSA. V dropped 2 bases and J dropped 8 bases, with 15 bases sitting between them. The CDR3 totals 14 residues. CDR3 DNA sequence: TGTGCCAGCAGCTTATCTCGGGTAGCCGGGGGCTACACCTTC. This encodes CASSLSRVAGGYTF. Variable domain in full (rest from reference TRBV7-2 and TRBJ1-2): GAGVSQSPSNKVTEKGKDVELRCDPISGHTALYWYRQSLGQGLEFLIYFQGNSAPDKSGLPSDRFSAERTGGSVSTLTIQRTQQEDSAVYLCASSLSRVAGGYTFGSGTRLTVV.

This clonotype has only a few counts. The J gene is TRBJ2-1, the V gene TRBV5-4; D is uncertain. This CDR3 region has 15 residues. V lost 0 bases, J lost 2 bases, and 9 bases lay in between. The germline gives CDR1 SGHNT, CDR2 YYREEE (reference sequence). The chain's CDR3 is CASSLEGQTYNEQFF. The CDR3 DNA follows: TGTGCCAGCAGCTTGGAAGGCCAAACCTACAATGAGCAGTTCTTC.

Many counts were recorded for this clonotype. The V and J genes are TRBV6-1 and TRBJ2-5; a possible D gene is TRBD2 (6 bases). Trimming removed 6 bases at V and 4 bases at J, with 18 bases between. The germline V gene has CDR1 MNHNS and CDR2 SASEGT. CDR3 length: 15 amino acids. The CDR3 spells CASSPDWAGGETQYF. CDR3 DNA sequence: TGTGCCAGCAGCCCGGACTGGGCCGGGGGAGAGACCCAGTACTTC.

This sequence joins TRBV5-8 and TRBJ1-2; D may be TRBD1 (6 bases). The CDR3 is 12 residues long. CDR1 SGHTS and CDR2 YDEGEE come from the germline V gene. Trimming stripped 5 bases from V and 4 bases from J, with 9 bases between. DNA for the CDR3: TGTGCCAGCAGGAAGGACAGCTATGGCTACACCTTC. Protein product: CASRKDSYGYTF.

In this sample, this clonotype turned up many times. This rearrangement joins TRBV20-1 to TRBJ2-7; 10 nucleotides agree with TRBD2. Germline-derived CDR1 and CDR2 are DFQATT and SNEGSKA (reference sequence). The ends lost 7 bases at V and 5 bases at J; junction bases unmatched: 5. CDR3 length equals 12 residues. The CDR3 nucleotides read TGCAGTGTTCAAGCGGGAGGGGACGAGCAGTACTTC. Translating gives CSVQAGGDEQYF.

This clonotype was observed a few times. Being one base from a much bigger clone, this may be a read error. The chain couples TRBV20-1 to TRBJ2-3; D unresolved. Germline CDR1 reads DFQATT; CDR2 reads SNEGSKA (reference sequence). The length of the CDR3 is 14 residues. The CDR3 sequence: CSASAEVSTDTKYF. CDR3 in DNA: TGCAGTGCTAGCGCGGAAGTAAGCACAGATACGAAGTATTTT.

This clonotype appeared a few times. This chain uses TRBV14 with TRBJ2-1, with 11 bases aligning to TRBD1. Germline V gene sequence: CDR1 SGHDN, CDR2 FVKESK. The junction had 16 bases not matched to a gene; V was cut back by 0 bases and J by 9 bases. The CDR3 has 19 amino acids. CDR3 in amino acids: CASSQEETFRDRGGTEQFF. As DNA, the CDR3 is TGTGCCAGCAGCCAAGAGGAGACATTCCGGGACAGGGGGGGAACTGAGCAGTTCTTC. Together with reference TRBV14 and TRBJ2-1, the CDR3 gives the full variable domain: EAGVTQFPSHSVIEKGQTVTLRCDPISGHDNLYWYRRVMGKEIKFLLHFVKESKQDESGMPNNRFLAERTGGTYSTLKVQPAELEDSGVYFCASSQEETFRDRGGTEQFFGPGTRLTVL.

The chain uses TRBV7-9 and TRBJ1-1; TRBD1 matches 7 bases. V dropped 8 bases and J dropped 8; count of bases not matched to a gene: 17. Germline CDR1 is SEHNR and CDR2 is FQNEAQ (reference sequence). This CDR3 contains 15 residues. CDR3 bases: TGTGCCAGCGCCGCGGGGGGACAGTACTCAGTCGAAGCTTTCTTT. Translation gives CASAAGGQYSVEAFF. Full variable domain (rest looked up from reference TRBV7-9 and TRBJ1-1): DTGVSQNPRHKITKRGQNVTFRCDPISEHNRLYWYRQTLGQGPEFLTYFQNEAQLEKSRLLSDRFSAERPKGSFSTLEIQRTEQGDSAMYLCASAAGGQYSVEAFFGQGTRLTVV.

This clonotype was found once. This rearrangement joins TRBV9 to TRBJ1-5; maybe TRBD1 (6 bases). Germline V gives CDR1 SGDLS, CDR2 YYNGEE. Trimming left V 2 bases short and J 5 bases short, with 14 bases between. CDR3 size: 15 residues. CDR3: CASSVKGEGDQPQHF. The CDR3 bases are TGTGCCAGCAGCGTGAAGGGAGAGGGGGATCAGCCCCAGCATTTT.

This clonotype was counted between two and nine times. The J gene is TRBJ2-5, the V gene TRBV18; the D call may be TRBD1 or TRBD2 (5 bases each). The germline gives CDR1 KGHSH, CDR2 LQKENI. With 4 bases removed from V and 2 bases from J, the gap between germline ends came to 17 bases. This CDR3 has 16 amino acids. The CDR3 loop is CASSRDRPGRQETQYF. The CDR3 DNA reads TGTGCCAGCTCACGCGATAGACCGGGACGGCAAGAGACCCAGTACTTC.

This clonotype was seen at least ten times. The rearrangement links TRBV10-3 to TRBJ2-3; no definite D call. Germline V gene lookup returns CDR1 ENHRY and CDR2 SYGVKD. This CDR3 spans 11 amino acids. Trimming took 4 bases from V and 4 from J, leaving 3 bases between them. The CDR3 DNA reads as TGTGCCATCAGTGGGGCAGATACGCAGTATTTT. Protein: CAISGADTQYF.

This clonotype was observed a few times. CDR3 DNA sequence: TGTGCCAGCAGTTTATTCCGTTGGGGCCCAAAATACCAAGAGACCCAGTACTTC. This translates into CASSLFRWGPKYQETQYF. This rearrangement joins TRBV12-3 or TRBV12-4 to TRBJ2-5, with D maybe TRBD1 (5 bases). The CDR3 consists of 18 residues. Trimming took 2 bases from V and 0 from J, leaving 19 bases between them.

This chain links TRBV14 with TRBJ1-1, with D possibly being TRBD1 (5 bases). Trimming took off 4 bases at V and 4 bases at J, with 10 bases between the two ends. The CDR3 runs 13 residues. CDR1 SGHDN and CDR2 FVKESK come from the germline V gene. CDR3 DNA sequence: TGTGCCAGCAGCCGGGGGGGAGTCACTGAAGCTTTCTTT. It is translated as CASSRGGVTEAFF.

On this clonotype itself: This may arise from a read error, as a much more abundant clone is one base away. The chain carries TRBV12-3 or TRBV12-4 and TRBJ2-3; 8 nucleotides agree with TRBD2. V lost 7 bases and J lost 2; bases outside the gene matches: 11. CDR3 length: 16 amino acids. The CDR3, as DNA: TGTGCCAGCATCTCTCTACTAGCGGCCTACACAGATACGCAGTATTTT. It yields the protein CASISLLAAYTDTQYF.

To note about this clonotype: Possible read error: a much larger clone is one base away. This rearrangement joins TRBV20-1 to TRBJ2-7, with 10 positions matching TRBD1. This CDR3 is 14 amino acids long. The V gene end was trimmed by 3 bases and the J gene end by 3 bases; junction bases not matched to a gene: 5. The germline V gene encodes CDR1 DFQATT and CDR2 SNEGSKA (reference sequence). In DNA, the CDR3 is TGCAGTGCTAGGGCGGACAGGGGGAGCTACGAGCAGTACTTC. Protein product: CSARADRGSYEQYF.

As for this clonotype: This clone may be a read error of a much larger clone one base away. The chain is built from TRBV20-1 and TRBJ1-1; the match to TRBD1 covers 8 bases. The CDR3 contains 13 residues. Germline CDR1 DFQATT, CDR2 SNEGSKA (reference sequence). The CDR3 DNA reads as TGCAGTGCCCCCCGGACAGGGTCAACTGAAGATTTCTTT. It specifies CSAPRTGSTEDFF.

This clonotype was observed at least ten times. The chain uses TRBV25-1 and TRBJ2-7, with D tentatively TRBD2 (6 bases). The CDR3 is 11 residues long. Germline lookup yields CDR1 MGHDK and CDR2 SYGVNS. The CDR3 region is CSAEGNYEQYF. The CDR3 DNA reads TGTTCCGCGGAGGGCAACTACGAGCAGTACTTC.

This chain uses TRBV28 with TRBJ2-5; D remains unclear. Germline CDR1 MDHEN, CDR2 SYDVKM. V lost 5 bases to trimming and J lost 0 bases, with 13 bases between them. CDR3 length equals 15 residues. The CDR3 is CASSPPHTYQETQYF. In nucleotides, the CDR3 is TGTGCCAGCAGTCCCCCACACACGTACCAAGAGACCCAGTACTTC.